Below, 30 T cell receptor beta chains from the same sample are listed, as sequenced in a study of blood T cells in healthy people across ages. A second PCR, run for about 7 to 11 cycles, used a sample-barcoded 5' primer plus a J-beta primer mix. TCRdb itself ran the 5' RACE reads through MiXCR, one entry per CDR3 protein. The table has hundreds of thousands of distinct CDR3 sequences, roughly 25% seen once; the top ten hold more than 7.5%. This same sample was also part of a study on T cells of mothers and their children.

The sample taken for sequencing was blood. These receptors were collected from a boy aged 5 to 17 in good health.

This clonotype was detected once. J is TRBJ1-4 and V is TRBV27; 12 bases align to TRBD1. The CDR3 spans 15 residues. Germline CDR1 is MNHEY and CDR2 is SMNVEV (reference sequence). V shed 5 bases, J shed 8 bases, and the junction held 6 bases outside the gene matches. CDR3 region: CASSPRGTGGEKLFF. In DNA, the CDR3 is TGTGCCAGCAGTCCACGCGGGACAGGGGGCGAAAAACTGTTTTTT.

This sequence joins TRBV9 and TRBJ1-4; D unclear. The CDR3 covers 15 residues. Germline V gives CDR1 SGDLS, CDR2 YYNGEE. The DNA of the CDR3 is TGTGCTAGCGGTCGAGGCGGGAATTTCGAAGAAAAACTGTTTTTT. Residues: CASGRGGNFEEKLFF.

This clonotype was recorded a few times. The chain carries TRBV29-1 and TRBJ2-5; D is unclear. The DNA end is more similar to TRBJ2-7, so the J call may be wrong. The CDR3 consists of 13 residues. Germline V gene sequence: CDR1 SQVTM, CDR2 ANQGSEA. CDR3 sequence: CSVGWDGDNEQYF. The CDR3 nucleotides are TGCAGCGTTGGTTGGGATGGCGATAACGAGCAGTACTTC.

V usage is TRBV7-9 and J usage is TRBJ1-2, with a tentative D call TRBD1 (5 bases). Germline V gene data show CDR1 as SEHNR and CDR2 as FQNEAQ (reference sequence). The V end lost 5 bases, the J end lost 8 bases, and 18 bases lay between the germline ends. The CDR3 loop spans 14 amino acids. DNA for the CDR3: TGTGCCAGCAGCCCCACCCGGGACGGGTTGGGCTACACCTTC. Translation: CASSPTRDGLGYTF.

The chain uses TRBV7-9 and TRBJ2-7; tentatively, D is TRBD1 or TRBD2 (5 bases each). In germline, CDR1 is SEHNR, CDR2 FQNEAQ (reference sequence). The germline V and J ends were trimmed by 5 bases and 7 bases, with 24 bases remaining between them. This CDR3 has 16 amino acids. DNA for the CDR3: TGTGCCAGCAGCCAGGAAAGCCGGGACGCCCGTTTGGAGCAGTACTTC. This translates into CASSQESRDARLEQYF.

This clonotype was observed a single time. No conserved phenylalanine or tryptophan ends this CDR3, so it is likely a read error. The chain links TRBV5-1 to TRBJ2-5, with D maybe TRBD2 (6 bases). Germline lookup yields CDR1 SGHRS and CDR2 YFSETQ. The CDR3 contains 14 residues. Between the trimmed V and J ends, which lost 1 base and 3 bases, there was a span of 10 bases. The CDR3 is CASSLWDSEETQYL. The CDR3 nucleotides read TGCGCCAGCAGCTTGTGGGACTCAGAAGAGACCCAGTACCTC.

V gene TRBV9 combines with J gene TRBJ2-7; no reliable D call. Germline V CDR1 and CDR2: SGDLS, YYNGEE. Trimming removed 0 bases from V and 6 bases from J, with 13 bases in between. The CDR3 loop spans 14 amino acids. CDR3 in amino acids: CASSVGGNRVEQYF. The CDR3 DNA reads TGTGCCAGCAGCGTAGGTGGGAATAGGGTCGAGCAGTACTTC.

This clonotype was counted between two and nine times. The CDR3 spells CSLRTARGNTEAFF. DNA for the CDR3: TGCAGCCTAAGAACTGCTCGAGGAAACACTGAAGCTTTCTTT. The J gene is TRBJ1-1, the V gene TRBV29-1; D unresolved. Germline V gene data show CDR1 as SQVTM and CDR2 as ANQGSEA. There are 14 residues in the CDR3. V was pared by 8 bases and J by 2 bases, with 18 bases between.

This clonotype occurred a few times. The J gene is TRBJ2-5, the V gene TRBV7-2; D perhaps matches TRBD2 (6 bases). V was clipped by 7 bases and J by 4 bases, with 16 bases between them. CDR1 is SGHTA, CDR2 FQGNSA, per germline. This CDR3 is 14 amino acids long. The CDR3 loop is CASTLRGSTETQYF. The CDR3 DNA reads TGTGCCAGCACCCTCCGGGGGTCTACAGAGACCCAGTACTTC.

This clonotype has only a few counts. The rearrangement links TRBV4-3 to TRBJ1-3; no definite D call. Trimming removed 4 bases at V and 3 bases at J, with 13 bases between. Germline V lookup: CDR1 LGHNA, CDR2 YSLEER. The CDR3 is 15 residues long. CDR3 amino acids: CASSPAAMGGNTIYF. Here the CDR3 DNA reads TGCGCCAGCAGCCCAGCCGCCATGGGTGGAAACACCATATATTTT.

In its sample, this clonotype was seen a few times. V gene TRBV19 combines with J gene TRBJ1-5; D is ambiguous. CDR1 LNHDA and CDR2 SQIVND come from the germline V gene (reference sequence). CDR3 length: 12 residues. Trimming removed 3 bases from V and 7 bases from J, with 7 bases in between. The CDR3 nucleotides are TGTGCCAGTAGTATTTTCGGACAGCCCCAGCATTTT. It specifies CASSIFGQPQHF.

This clonotype came up a few times. The chain uses TRBV7-9 and TRBJ2-1; D not certain. The CDR3 runs 15 residues. Germline CDR1 and CDR2: SEHNR and FQNEAQ (reference sequence). V was clipped by 4 bases and J by 4 bases, with 14 bases between them. In nucleotides, the CDR3 is TGTGCCAGCAGCTCACCTAGGCAGATATACAATGAGCAGTTCTTC. This translates into CASSSPRQIYNEQFF.

This clonotype was found a few times. The rearrangement links TRBV7-9 to TRBJ2-5; no reliable D call. Deletions cut 2 bases from V and 3 bases from J, with 7 bases between. The length of the CDR3 is 13 residues. Germline values: CDR1 SEHNR, CDR2 FQNEAQ (reference sequence). Written as DNA, the CDR3 is TGTGCCAGCAGCTTATTTAGGGAAGAGACCCAGTACTTC. As protein: CASSLFREETQYF.

This clonotype was found a few times. The rearrangement uses TRBV20-1 and TRBJ2-5; 7 bases are shared with TRBD1. Per the germline V gene, CDR1 is DFQATT and CDR2 is SNEGSKA (reference sequence). The CDR3 loop spans 13 amino acids. Trimming took 5 bases from V and 5 from J; bases not matched to a gene: 8. In DNA form, the CDR3 reads TGCAGTGCTTCGACAGGGCCCCAGGAGACCCAGTACTTC. As protein: CSASTGPQETQYF.

As for this clonotype: One junction end disagrees with the germline gene, perhaps due to a read error. The rearrangement links TRBV29-1 to TRBJ2-3; 7 bases are a match to TRBD2. The CDR3 consists of 14 residues. Per the germline V gene, CDR1 is SQVTM and CDR2 is ANQGSEA. The CDR3 sequence is CSPLPAGEGDTLYF. In nucleotides, the CDR3 is TGCAGCCCTCTCCCGGCCGGGGAGGGAGATACGCTGTATTTT.

The chain links TRBV5-1 to TRBJ1-1; D call uncertain. With 1 base removed from V and 3 bases from J, the gap between germline ends came to 13 bases. Germline V gene data show CDR1 as SGHRS and CDR2 as YFSETQ. The CDR3 is 15 amino acids. In DNA, the CDR3 is TGCGCCAGCAGCTTGTGGGTAGGGAGCGACACTGAAGCTTTCTTT. This gives the protein CASSLWVGSDTEAFF.

This sequence joins TRBV25-1 and TRBJ2-5; TRBD2 is a possible D gene (6 bases). Germline V gives CDR1 MGHDK, CDR2 SYGVNS. V was trimmed by 4 bases and J by 4 bases, leaving 13 bases between them. The CDR3 has 14 residues. The CDR3 reads CASSVEGGGETQYF. The CDR3 DNA follows: TGTGCCAGCAGTGTTGAGGGAGGTGGAGAGACCCAGTACTTC.

This clonotype was seen a few times. The J gene is TRBJ2-5, the V gene TRBV5-5; maybe TRBD1 (5 bases). The CDR3 has 15 amino acids. V dropped 0 bases and J dropped 4 bases, with 13 bases sitting between them. Germline V lookup: CDR1 SGHKS, CDR2 YYEKEE (reference sequence). This CDR3 reads CASSLEGNAGETQYF. The CDR3 region has the DNA TGTGCCAGCAGCTTGGAGGGGAACGCCGGAGAGACCCAGTACTTC.

The chain combines TRBV7-9 with TRBJ2-1; TRBD1 matches at 7 bases. The J segment lost 3 bases and the V segment lost 5 bases, leaving 7 bases of the junction unmatched. In germline, CDR1 is SEHNR, CDR2 FQNEAQ (reference sequence). This CDR3 has 15 amino acids. The CDR3 is CASSPLTGLYNEQFF. CDR3 bases: TGTGCCAGCAGCCCGCTGACAGGGCTCTACAATGAGCAGTTCTTC.

The rearrangement uses TRBV29-1 and TRBJ2-7, with TRBD1 as a possible D gene (6 bases). The germline V and J ends were trimmed by 0 bases and 0 bases, with 15 bases remaining between them. The CDR3 is made up of 16 amino acids. CDR1 SQVTM and CDR2 ANQGSEA come from the germline V gene. This chain's CDR3 is CSVEDPGTYNSYEQYF. The CDR3 coding sequence is TGCAGCGTTGAAGATCCCGGGACATATAACTCCTACGAGCAGTACTTC.

This clonotype was seen more than once but under ten times. This chain uses TRBV7-2 with TRBJ2-1; TRBD2 matches at 8 bases. The CDR3 totals 16 residues. V was clipped by 5 bases and J by 0 bases; unmatched bases: 6. Germline CDR1 reads SGHTA; CDR2 reads FQGNSA. The CDR3: CASSRGGPRSYNEQFF. The CDR3 nucleotides read TGTGCCAGCAGCCGGGGGGGACCGCGCTCCTACAATGAGCAGTTCTTC.

This clonotype was found a few times. The V call is TRBV29-1, the J call TRBJ2-5; the match to TRBD2 covers 7 bases. The better agreement between TRBJ2-7 and the DNA end casts doubt on the J call. CDR3 size: 14 residues. Germline CDR1 and CDR2: SQVTM and ANQGSEA. The CDR3 loop reads CSVVTSGKRNEQYF. The CDR3, as DNA: TGCAGCGTTGTTACAAGCGGGAAAAGGAACGAGCAGTACTTC.

The chain joins TRBV12-3 or TRBV12-4 to TRBJ1-1; D call uncertain. There are 15 residues in the CDR3. V was trimmed by 1 base and J by 3 bases, leaving 12 bases between them. For the CDR3, the DNA is TGTGCCAGCAGTTTAGATCCGGAATCTTACACTGAAGCTTTCTTT. Amino acids: CASSLDPESYTEAFF.

This clonotype showed up just a few times. The rearrangement uses TRBV2 and TRBJ1-1, with D perhaps matching TRBD1 (5 bases). The V end lost 10 bases, the J end lost 2 bases, and 11 bases lay between the germline ends. The CDR3 spans 12 residues. The V gene's germline CDR1 is SNHLY and CDR2 FYNNEI. The CDR3 sequence: CAKQEINTEAFF. CDR3 DNA: TGTGCCAAACAGGAGATCAACACTGAAGCTTTCTTT.

This clonotype came up a few times. The chain recombines TRBV7-2 with TRBJ2-3; D is perhaps TRBD2 (5 bases). Germline CDR1 is SGHTA and CDR2 is FQGNSA. Trimming left V 1 base short and J 5 bases short, with 10 bases between. CDR3 length: 14 residues. The CDR3 DNA sequence: TGTGCCAGCAGCTTAGGAGCGGCGGGAGATACGCAGTATTTT. Translation gives CASSLGAAGDTQYF.

This clonotype was detected only a few times. The rearrangement uses TRBV5-1 and TRBJ2-6; no clear D. The CDR3 extends over 18 amino acids. Trimming cost V 2 bases and J 0 bases, with 15 bases left between them. Germline-derived CDR1 and CDR2 are SGHRS and YFSETQ. The CDR3 is CASSFLYGPGSGANVLTF. The CDR3 DNA reads TGCGCCAGCAGCTTTCTTTATGGGCCGGGCTCTGGGGCCAACGTCCTGACTTTC.

This chain links TRBV7-9 with TRBJ2-5, with 8 bases that match TRBD2. The CDR3 loop spans 17 amino acids. V dropped 0 bases and J dropped 1; count of bases not matched to a gene: 7. The germline V gene has CDR1 SEHNR and CDR2 FQNEAQ (reference sequence). CDR3: CASSLARGGHPQETQYF. As DNA, the CDR3 is TGTGCCAGCAGCTTAGCTCGGGGGGGGCACCCCCAAGAGACCCAGTACTTC.

This clonotype was counted only a few times. This sequence joins TRBV5-1 and TRBJ2-1; weak D call: TRBD1 (5 bases). The ends were cut back, 1 base at V and 6 bases at J, with 14 bases in the middle. The germline CDR1 and CDR2 sequences are SGHRS and YFSETQ. The CDR3 has 15 residues. Here the CDR3 DNA reads TGCGCCAGCAGCTTGCCCACTCCTGACAGCAATGAGCAGTTCTTC. Its protein product is CASSLPTPDSNEQFF.

This clonotype was recorded many times. V and J are TRBV5-5 and TRBJ2-5, with unresolved D. V was cut by 2 bases and J by 3 bases, with 11 bases left in between. This CDR3 contains 14 residues. Germline V gives CDR1 SGHKS, CDR2 YYEKEE (reference sequence). CDR3 residues: CASSFTDPKETQYF. In DNA form, the CDR3 reads TGTGCCAGCAGCTTCACGGATCCTAAAGAGACCCAGTACTTC.

The V and J genes are TRBV6-6 and TRBJ2-5; D is unclear. CDR3 length: 15 amino acids. Germline loops: CDR1 MNHNY, CDR2 SVGAGI (reference sequence). Trimming cost V 2 bases and J 1 base, with 11 bases left between them. CDR3 loop: CASSYPGMVQETQYF. The DNA for the CDR3 is TGTGCCAGCAGTTACCCCGGAATGGTCCAAGAGACCCAGTACTTC.